This passage covers 23 T cell receptor beta chains from one sample sequenced in a study of Ad26.COV2.S vaccination and SARS-CoV-2 variants (dated by TCRdb to the early 2020s). Preparation of the library involved the immunoSEQ multiplex PCR assay. The immuneACCESS repertoire file appears here via TCRdb, limited to in-frame rearrangements. These files lack a portion of the clones; in checked studies, under half of the deficit traces to unresolved V genes, and the cause of the others is not known. This sample comprises 380,000 or so clones, 83% of them detected only once. More than 7% of the sample comes from the top ten. Interpreted using the paper, the treatment or condition label stands for: around 19 received Ad26.COV2.S at low or high dose, single or two shots; 5 received placebo; per-sample allocation not given. Repertoires of vaccine and placebo recipients were sequenced from samples taken on day 63 after the first injection.

Sequencing used peripheral blood, obtained in a trial of Ad26.COV2.S vaccine versus placebo. The receptors come from a person aged 18 to 59 who received the Ad26.COV2.S COVID-19 vaccine or a placebo.

The chain combines TRBV7-2 with TRBJ2-3; TRBD2 aligns across 15 bases. This CDR3 is 19 amino acids long. Unmatched junction bases numbered 8, after V lost 2 bases and J lost 2 bases. Germline V gene sequence: CDR1 SGHTA, CDR2 FQGNSA. As DNA, the CDR3 is TGTGCCAGCAGCTTATGGGGGACTAGCGGGAGGCCCGCCACAGATACGCAGTATTTT. Residues: CASSLWGTSGRPATDTQYF.

V gene TRBV14 combines with J gene TRBJ2-1, with D perhaps given as TRBD1 or TRBD2 (5 bases each). Looked up from germline, CDR1 is SGHDN and CDR2 is FVKESK. V lost 4 bases and J 10 bases, leaving 17 bases between the germline ends. The CDR3 spans 14 residues. This CDR3 is CASSPTTKGLEQFF. Here the CDR3 DNA reads TGTGCCAGCAGCCCAACGACTAAGGGGCTAGAGCAGTTCTTC. The full variable domain, in which reference TRBV14 and TRBJ2-1 provide the parts outside the CDR3, is EAGVTQFPSHSVIEKGQTVTLRCDPISGHDNLYWYRRVMGKEIKFLLHFVKESKQDESGMPNNRFLAERTGGTYSTLKVQPAELEDSGVYFCASSPTTKGLEQFFGPGTRLTVL.

The chain recombines TRBV13 with TRBJ1-2; 9 positions agree with TRBD1. The trim removed 5 bases at V and 7 bases at J, leaving 11 bases unmatched. Germline V gene data show CDR1 as PRHDT and CDR2 as FYEKMQ (reference sequence). This CDR3 spans 15 amino acids. CDR3 coding DNA: TGTGCCAGCAGCCTCGGGGCGGGACAGGGACGTGGCTACACCTTC. It encodes CASSLGAGQGRGYTF.

This chain connects TRBV18 to TRBJ1-4, with D possibly being TRBD1 (5 bases). The germline V gene encodes CDR1 KGHSH and CDR2 LQKENI. CDR3 length: 13 amino acids. Trimming removed 4 bases at V and 6 bases at J, with 9 bases between. CDR3 loop: CASSRGADEKLFF. The DNA for the CDR3 is TGTGCCAGCTCACGCGGGGCCGATGAAAAACTGTTTTTT.

This chain joins TRBV19 and TRBJ1-1, with 9 bases aligning to TRBD1. The V gene end was trimmed by 4 bases and the J gene end by 3 bases; junction bases not matched to a gene: 3. The CDR3 spans 14 residues. Germline values: CDR1 LNHDA, CDR2 SQIVND (reference sequence). CDR3 in amino acids: CASSRDREYTEAFF. DNA for the CDR3: TGTGCCAGTAGTAGGGACAGGGAATACACTGAAGCTTTCTTT.

A word on this clone: The identical CDR3 is also encoded by other nucleotide sequences in the sample. The V call is TRBV3-1 (or the pseudogene TRBV3-2), the J call TRBJ2-3, with D unclear. There are 11 residues in the CDR3. V lost 1 base and J lost 4, with 0 bases in between. The V gene's germline CDR1 is LGHDT and CDR2 YNNKEL (reference sequence). The CDR3 is CASSQADTQYF. The CDR3 DNA reads as TGTGCCAGCAGCCAAGCAGATACGCAGTATTTT.

The gene calls are TRBV27 and TRBJ2-7; no reliable D call. Trimming left V 7 bases short and J 5 bases short, with 12 bases between. Per the germline V gene, CDR1 is MNHEY and CDR2 is SMNVEV (reference sequence). This CDR3 spans 12 amino acids. CDR3 in amino acids: CASNSGLDEQYF. CDR3 sequence (DNA): TGTGCCAGCAATTCCGGGCTGGACGAGCAGTACTTC.

This clone was detected only once. The chain couples TRBV7-3 to TRBJ2-2; 8 nucleotides line up with TRBD2. The CDR3 has 16 residues. Per germline, CDR1 SGHTA and CDR2 FQGTGA. V trimming: 3 bases; J trimming: 0 bases; junction bases outside the gene matches: 3. The DNA for the CDR3 is TGTGCCAGCAGCTTCACTAGCGGAACGAACACCGGGGAGCTGTTTTTT. The encoded protein is CASSFTSGTNTGELFF.

J is TRBJ1-5 and V is TRBV6-5; D possibly corresponds to TRBD1 (5 bases). This CDR3 is built from 15 residues. The V and J ends lost 2 bases and 2 bases respectively, with 10 bases between them. Germline loops: CDR1 MNHEY, CDR2 SVGAGI. The CDR3 reads CASSYGASGNQPQHF. CDR3 DNA: TGTGCCAGCAGTTACGGGGCGTCCGGCAATCAGCCCCAGCATTTT.

V usage is TRBV7-6 and J usage is TRBJ1-1; TRBD1 aligns across 8 bases. V lost 5 bases and J lost 7; bases outside the gene matches: 6. The CDR3 has 13 residues. Looked up from germline, CDR1 is SGHVS and CDR2 is FNYEAQ. The CDR3 loop reads CASSATGEIEAFF. CDR3 in DNA: TGTGCCAGCAGCGCGACAGGGGAGATTGAAGCTTTCTTT.

V is TRBV7-9 and J is TRBJ1-1; no definite D call. V was clipped by 3 bases and J by 1 base, with 9 bases between them. The CDR3 loop spans 14 amino acids. Germline CDR1 reads SEHNR; CDR2 reads FQNEAQ (reference sequence). CDR3 protein: CASSLVEANTEAFF. The CDR3 DNA follows: TGTGCCAGCAGCTTGGTTGAGGCGAACACTGAAGCTTTCTTT.

This chain links TRBV6-2 or TRBV6-3 with TRBJ2-3, with D possibly matching TRBD2 (5 bases). In germline, CDR1 is MNHEY, CDR2 SVGEGT. Trimming stripped 5 bases from V and 0 bases from J, with 9 bases between. The CDR3 contains 14 residues. The CDR3 DNA sequence: TGTGCCAGCAGTGCCTGGACTAGCACAGATACGCAGTATTTT. Encoded protein: CASSAWTSTDTQYF.

V gene TRBV19 combines with J gene TRBJ2-5, with a possible D match to TRBD2 (6 bases). Germline CDR1 reads LNHDA; CDR2 reads SQIVND (reference sequence). Trimming removed 4 bases at V and 5 bases at J, with 14 bases between. The length of the CDR3 is 14 residues. The CDR3 nucleotides read TGTGCCAGTAGTAGGGACTCCCGTCGGGAGACCCAGTACTTC. This gives the protein CASSRDSRRETQYF.

This clone appeared once. The gene calls are TRBV15 and TRBJ2-7; the D gene is possibly TRBD2 (6 bases). The CDR3 is made up of 14 amino acids. Germline assignment: CDR1 LNHNV and CDR2 YYDKDF (reference sequence). The V gene lost 1 base and the J gene lost 6 bases, with 13 bases spanning the gap. CDR3 DNA sequence: TGTGCCACCAGCAGAGTCGGCCTGGGGGGCGAGCAGTACTTC. Its translation is CATSRVGLGGEQYF.

The table lists this clone with a few counts. The chain employs TRBV12-3 or TRBV12-4 and TRBJ1-3, with a tentative D call TRBD1 (5 bases). The CDR3 covers 13 residues. V was pared by 6 bases and J by 5 bases, with 11 bases between. The CDR3 loop reads CASRAQGRNTIYF. The CDR3 nucleotides read TGTGCCAGCAGAGCTCAGGGAAGAAACACCATATATTTT.

V usage is TRBV7-9 and J usage is TRBJ1-5; 7 nucleotides match TRBD1. Trimming removed 3 bases from V and 0 bases from J; junction bases left unmatched: 5. The CDR3 length is 16 residues. Germline loops: CDR1 SEHNR, CDR2 FQNEAQ (reference sequence). CDR3 nucleotide sequence: TGTGCCAGCAGCTTTGGGACAGCCTTTAGCAATCAGCCCCAGCATTTT. This translates into CASSFGTAFSNQPQHF. The full variable domain, in which reference TRBV7-9 and TRBJ1-5 provide the parts outside the CDR3, is DTGVSQNPRHKITKRGQNVTFRCDPISEHNRLYWYRQTLGQGPEFLTYFQNEAQLEKSRLLSDRFSAERPKGSFSTLEIQRTEQGDSAMYLCASSFGTAFSNQPQHFGDGTRLSIL.

This CDR3 is CASSEEDTGELFF. As DNA, the CDR3 is TGTGCCAGCAGTGAGGAAGATACCGGGGAGCTGTTTTTT. The rearrangement joins TRBV6-4 to TRBJ2-2; no clear D gene. Germline CDR1 MRHNA, CDR2 SNTAGT. The length of the CDR3 is 13 residues. V shed 3 bases and J shed 5 bases, with 7 bases lying between them.

The chain carries TRBV18 and TRBJ1-4; TRBD1 aligns across 7 bases. V shed 4 bases, J shed 6 bases, and the junction held 2 bases outside the gene matches. CDR3 length: 13 amino acids. Germline V gene lookup returns CDR1 KGHSH and CDR2 LQKENI. CDR3 nucleotides: TGTGCCAGCTCACTTGGGACAGATGAAAAACTGTTTTTT. It specifies CASSLGTDEKLFF.

The chain links TRBV9 to TRBJ2-1, with TRBD2 as a possible D gene (5 bases). This CDR3 has 14 residues. The germline V gene has CDR1 SGDLS and CDR2 YYNGEE. Trimming pared 5 bases from V and 3 bases from J, leaving 12 bases between. CDR3 DNA sequence: TGTGCCAGCAGGAGAGAGGGCGACTACAATGAGCAGTTCTTC. Amino acids: CASRREGDYNEQFF.

The V and J genes are TRBV6-5 and TRBJ2-1; 12 bases are a match to TRBD2. The CDR3 contains 13 residues. In germline, CDR1 is MNHEY, CDR2 SVGAGI. V shed 6 bases, J shed 12 bases, and the junction held 6 bases outside the gene matches. The CDR3 bases are TGTGCCAGCAGCGGACTAGCGGGAATTGGGCAGTTCTTC. It specifies CASSGLAGIGQFF.

J is TRBJ2-1 and V is TRBV28; D is unresolved. The V end lost 6 bases, the J end lost 7 bases, and 13 bases lay between the germline ends. Germline values: CDR1 MDHEN, CDR2 SYDVKM. This CDR3 has 13 residues. The CDR3 bases are TGTGCCAGCAGGTGGGTGCTCGGGAATGAGCAGTTCTTC. Protein sequence: CASRWVLGNEQFF.

The V call is TRBV25-1, the J call TRBJ1-6; perhaps TRBD1 as D (5 bases). Deletions cut 6 bases from V and 7 bases from J, with 10 bases between. CDR3 length: 13 residues. Germline V gene data show CDR1 as MGHDK and CDR2 as SYGVNS. In DNA form, the CDR3 reads TGTGCCAGCAGAGGGGTTGGAAATTCACCCCTCCACTTT. Its translation: CASRGVGNSPLHF.

The chain joins TRBV14 to TRBJ2-2; D unclear. V was shortened by 4 bases and J by 10 bases, with 13 bases between the two germline ends. Germline V gene data show CDR1 as SGHDN and CDR2 as FVKESK. The CDR3 has 13 residues. The CDR3 here is CASSRNIAVELFF. The CDR3 DNA reads as TGTGCCAGCAGCCGAAATATTGCGGTGGAGCTGTTTTTT.